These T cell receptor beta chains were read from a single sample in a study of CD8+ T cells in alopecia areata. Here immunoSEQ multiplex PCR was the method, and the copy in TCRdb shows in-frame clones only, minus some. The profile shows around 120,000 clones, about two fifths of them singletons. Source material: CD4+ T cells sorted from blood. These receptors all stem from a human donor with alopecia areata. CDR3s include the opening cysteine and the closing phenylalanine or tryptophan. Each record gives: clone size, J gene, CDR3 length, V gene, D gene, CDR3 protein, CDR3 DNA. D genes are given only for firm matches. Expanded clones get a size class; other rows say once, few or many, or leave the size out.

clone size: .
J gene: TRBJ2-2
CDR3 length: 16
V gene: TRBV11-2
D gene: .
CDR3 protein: CASSSAGHLNTGELFF
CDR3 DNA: TGTGCCAGCAGCTCGGCGGGACACTTGAACACCGGGGAGCTGTTTTTT

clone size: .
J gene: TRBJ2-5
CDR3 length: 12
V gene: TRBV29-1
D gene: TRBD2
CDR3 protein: CSVVSGRETQYF
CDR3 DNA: TGCAGCGTTGTGAGCGGGAGAGAGACCCAGTACTTC

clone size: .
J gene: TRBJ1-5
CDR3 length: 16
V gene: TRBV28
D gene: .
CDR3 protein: CASSGPGQYSNQPQHF
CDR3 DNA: TGTGCCAGCAGTGGGCCCGGACAGTATAGCAATCAGCCCCAGCATTTT

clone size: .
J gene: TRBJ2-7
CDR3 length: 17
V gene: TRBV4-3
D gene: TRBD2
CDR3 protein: CASSQGASGRGTYEQYF
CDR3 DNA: TGCGCCAGCAGCCAAGGGGCTAGCGGGAGGGGTACCTACGAGCAGTACTTC

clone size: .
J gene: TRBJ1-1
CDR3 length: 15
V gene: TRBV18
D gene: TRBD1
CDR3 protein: CASSLTTGTNTEAFF
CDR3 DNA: TGTGCCAGCTCATTGACGACAGGGACGAACACTGAAGCTTTCTTT

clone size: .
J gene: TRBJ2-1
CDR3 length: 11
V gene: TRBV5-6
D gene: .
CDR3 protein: CASSLMERRFF
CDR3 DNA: TGTGCCAGCAGCCTTATGGAGCGGAGGTTCTTC

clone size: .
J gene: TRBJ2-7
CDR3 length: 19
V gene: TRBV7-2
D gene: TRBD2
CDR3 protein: CASSTHRGTSGDGVREQYF
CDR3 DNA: TGTGCCAGCAGCACACATAGGGGGACTAGCGGAGATGGGGTTCGGGAGCAGTACTTC

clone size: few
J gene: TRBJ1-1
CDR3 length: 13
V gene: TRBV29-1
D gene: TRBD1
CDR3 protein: CSVAPTGKTEAFF
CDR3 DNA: TGCAGCGTTGCCCCGACAGGGAAGACTGAAGCTTTCTTT

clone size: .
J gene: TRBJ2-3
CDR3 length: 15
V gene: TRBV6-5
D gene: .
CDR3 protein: CASSYRFRAGDTQYF
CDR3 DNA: TGTGCCAGCAGTTACCGTTTCCGGGCCGGCGATACGCAGTATTTT

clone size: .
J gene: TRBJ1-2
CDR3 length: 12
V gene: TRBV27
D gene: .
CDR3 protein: CASSFPGGGYTF
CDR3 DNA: TGTGCCAGCAGTTTCCCGGGAGGTGGCTACACCTTC

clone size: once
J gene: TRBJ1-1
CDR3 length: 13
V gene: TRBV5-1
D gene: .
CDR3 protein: CASSQSGALGAFF
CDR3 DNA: TGCGCCAGCAGCCAGTCAGGGGCATTAGGAGCTTTCTTT

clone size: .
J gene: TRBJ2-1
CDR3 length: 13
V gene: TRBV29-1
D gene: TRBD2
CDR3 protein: CSVEVAGVGEQFF
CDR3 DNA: TGCAGCGTTGAAGTTGCGGGGGTTGGTGAGCAGTTCTTC

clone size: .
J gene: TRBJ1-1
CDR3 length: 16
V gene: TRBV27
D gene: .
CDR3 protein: CASSFGTAVSNTEAFF
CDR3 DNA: TGTGCCAGCAGTTTCGGAACCGCTGTTTCTAACACTGAAGCTTTCTTT

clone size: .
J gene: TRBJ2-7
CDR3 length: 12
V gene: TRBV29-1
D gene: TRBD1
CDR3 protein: CSVAGQGKEQYF
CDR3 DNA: TGCAGCGTCGCGGGACAGGGTAAAGAGCAGTACTTC

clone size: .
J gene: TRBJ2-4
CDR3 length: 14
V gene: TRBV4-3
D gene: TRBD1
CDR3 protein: CASSPRTGLDIQYF
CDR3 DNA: TGCGCCAGCAGCCCCCGGACAGGGTTGGACATTCAGTACTTC

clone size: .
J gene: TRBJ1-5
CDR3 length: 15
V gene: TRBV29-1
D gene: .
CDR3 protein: CSVSDGILGNQPQHF
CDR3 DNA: TGCAGCGTTTCTGACGGGATCCTGGGCAATCAGCCCCAGCATTTT

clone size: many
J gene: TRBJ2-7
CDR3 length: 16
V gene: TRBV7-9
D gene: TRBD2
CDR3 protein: CASSLTGLAGGDEQYF
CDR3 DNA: TGTGCCAGCAGCTTAACAGGACTAGCGGGAGGGGATGAGCAGTACTTC

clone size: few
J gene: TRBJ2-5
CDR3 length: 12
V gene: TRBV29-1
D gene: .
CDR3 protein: CSVDLAAETQYF
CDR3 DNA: TGCAGCGTTGATTTAGCGGCGGAGACCCAGTACTTC

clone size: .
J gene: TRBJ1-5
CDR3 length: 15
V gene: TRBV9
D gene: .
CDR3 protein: CASSALGEANHPQHF
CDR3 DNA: TGTGCCAGCAGCGCCCTTGGGGAGGCCAATCATCCCCAGCATTTT

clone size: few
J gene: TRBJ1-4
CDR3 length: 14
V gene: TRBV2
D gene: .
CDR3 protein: CASSDGRSNEKLFF
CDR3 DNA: TGTGCCAGCAGTGACGGCCGGAGTAATGAAAAACTGTTTTTT

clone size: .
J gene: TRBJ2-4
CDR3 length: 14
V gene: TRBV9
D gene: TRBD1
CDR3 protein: CASSPGTGGNIQYF
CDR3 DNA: TGTGCCAGCAGCCCCGGGACAGGGGGAAACATTCAGTACTTC

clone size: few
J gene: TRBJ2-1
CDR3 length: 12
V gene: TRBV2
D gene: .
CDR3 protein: CASGQDYNEQFF
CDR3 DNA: TGTGCCAGCGGGCAGGATTACAATGAGCAGTTCTTC

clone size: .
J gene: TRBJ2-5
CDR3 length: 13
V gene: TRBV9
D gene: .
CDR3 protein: CASSGGPWETQYF
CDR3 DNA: TGTGCCAGCAGCGGCGGTCCGTGGGAGACCCAGTACTTC

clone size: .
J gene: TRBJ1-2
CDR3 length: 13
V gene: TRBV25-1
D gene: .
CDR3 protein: CASSGISGTGYTF
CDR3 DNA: TGTGCCAGCAGTGGCATTTCAGGGACCGGCTACACCTTC

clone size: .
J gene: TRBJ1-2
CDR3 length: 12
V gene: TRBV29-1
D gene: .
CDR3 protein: CSVDRPDYGYTF
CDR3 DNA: TGCAGCGTTGATCGGCCGGACTATGGCTACACCTTC

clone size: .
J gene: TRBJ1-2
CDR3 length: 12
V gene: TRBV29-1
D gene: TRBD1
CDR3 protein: CSVVTGTRLVVF
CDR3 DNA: TGCAGCGTCGTGACAGGGACCCGCCTGGTTGTATTC

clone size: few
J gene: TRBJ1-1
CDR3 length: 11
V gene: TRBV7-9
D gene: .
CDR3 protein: CASSLGVEAFF
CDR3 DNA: TGTGCCAGCAGCTTAGGGGTTGAAGCTTTCTTT

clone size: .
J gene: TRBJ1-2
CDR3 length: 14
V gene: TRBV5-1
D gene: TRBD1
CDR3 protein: CASRSGTGIDGYTF
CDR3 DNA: TGCGCCAGCAGGTCCGGGACAGGGATCGATGGCTACACCTTC

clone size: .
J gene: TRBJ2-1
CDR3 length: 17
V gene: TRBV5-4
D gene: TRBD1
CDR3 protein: CASSGGTGGTLRAGGLF
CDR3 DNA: TGTGCCAGCAGCGGCGGGACAGGGGGGACCCTCAGAGCGGGAGGACTCTTC

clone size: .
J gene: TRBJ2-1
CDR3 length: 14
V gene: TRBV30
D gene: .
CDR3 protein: CAWSGQTTVGEQFF
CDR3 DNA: TGTGCCTGGAGTGGTCAGACAACCGTGGGTGAGCAGTTCTTC

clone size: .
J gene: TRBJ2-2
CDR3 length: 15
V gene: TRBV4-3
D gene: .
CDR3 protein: CASSPGTPPRGELFF
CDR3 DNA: TGCGCCAGCAGCCCCGGGACTCCTCCCCGCGGGGAGCTGTTTTTT

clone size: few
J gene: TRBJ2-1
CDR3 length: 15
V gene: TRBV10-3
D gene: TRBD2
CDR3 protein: CASGLAGTSYNEQFF
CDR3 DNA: TGTGCCAGCGGACTAGCGGGAACCTCCTACAATGAGCAGTTCTTC

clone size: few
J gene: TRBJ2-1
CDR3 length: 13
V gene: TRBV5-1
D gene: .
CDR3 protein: CASSLDQDNEQFF
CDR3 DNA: TGCGCCAGCAGCTTGGATCAGGACAATGAGCAGTTCTTC

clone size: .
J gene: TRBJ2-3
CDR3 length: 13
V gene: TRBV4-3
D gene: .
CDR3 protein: CASSQARTDTQYF
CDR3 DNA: TGCGCCAGCAGCCAAGCCCGCACAGATACGCAGTATTTT

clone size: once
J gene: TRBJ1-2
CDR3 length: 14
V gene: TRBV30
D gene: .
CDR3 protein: CAWRTAWGFYGYTF
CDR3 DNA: TGTGCCTGGAGAACGGCCTGGGGGTTCTATGGCTACACCTTC

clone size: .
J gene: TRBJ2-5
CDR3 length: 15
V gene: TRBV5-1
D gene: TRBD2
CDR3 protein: CASSLGAGAGETQYF
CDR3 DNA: TGCGCCAGCAGCTTGGGAGCGGGAGCGGGAGAGACCCAGTACTTC

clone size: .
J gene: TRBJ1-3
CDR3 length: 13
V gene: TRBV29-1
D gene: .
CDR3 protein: CSVVAGPGNTIYF
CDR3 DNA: TGCAGCGTTGTCGCAGGGCCTGGAAACACCATATATTTT

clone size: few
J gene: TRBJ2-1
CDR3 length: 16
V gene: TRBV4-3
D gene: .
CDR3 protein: CASSQVEAGSYNEQFF
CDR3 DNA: TGCGCCAGCAGCCAAGTGGAGGCGGGATCGTACAATGAGCAGTTCTTC

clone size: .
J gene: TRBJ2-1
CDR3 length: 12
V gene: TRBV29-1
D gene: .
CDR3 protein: CSVQTRTNEQFF
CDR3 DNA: TGCAGCGTCCAAACTCGGACTAATGAGCAGTTCTTC

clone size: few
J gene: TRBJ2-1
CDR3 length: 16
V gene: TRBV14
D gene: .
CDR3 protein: CASSHPVLLSYNEQFF
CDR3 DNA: TGTGCCAGCAGCCACCCCGTCCTTTTAAGCTACAATGAGCAGTTCTTC

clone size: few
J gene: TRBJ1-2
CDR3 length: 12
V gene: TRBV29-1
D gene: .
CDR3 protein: CSVEDEGGGYTF
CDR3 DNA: TGCAGCGTTGAAGATGAGGGCGGAGGCTACACCTTC

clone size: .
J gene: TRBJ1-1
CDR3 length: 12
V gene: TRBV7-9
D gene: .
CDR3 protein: CASSRTVTEAFF
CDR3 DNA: TGTGCCAGCAGCCGGACAGTCACTGAAGCTTTCTTT

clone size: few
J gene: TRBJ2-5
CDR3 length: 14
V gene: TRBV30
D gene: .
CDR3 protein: CAWKIRRGRETQYF
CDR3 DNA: TGTGCCTGGAAAATAAGGCGGGGCCGGGAGACCCAGTACTTC

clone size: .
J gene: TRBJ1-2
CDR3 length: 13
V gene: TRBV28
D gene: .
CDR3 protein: CASKIGRSYGYTF
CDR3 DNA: TGTGCCAGCAAAATCGGACGGTCCTATGGCTACACCTTC

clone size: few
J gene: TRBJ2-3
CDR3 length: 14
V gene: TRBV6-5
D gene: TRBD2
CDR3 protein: CASSYSASGRWQYF
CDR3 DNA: TGTGCCAGCAGTTACTCGGCTAGCGGGAGATGGCAGTATTTT

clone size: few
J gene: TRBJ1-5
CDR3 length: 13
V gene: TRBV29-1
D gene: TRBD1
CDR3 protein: CSVATGGNQPQHF
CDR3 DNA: TGCAGCGTCGCCACAGGGGGGAATCAGCCCCAGCATTTT

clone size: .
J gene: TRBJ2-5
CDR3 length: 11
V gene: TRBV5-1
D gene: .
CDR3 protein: CASSWLETQYF
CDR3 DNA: TGCGCCAGCAGCTGGTTGGAGACCCAGTACTTC

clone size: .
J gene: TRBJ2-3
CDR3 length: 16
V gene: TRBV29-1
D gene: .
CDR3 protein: CSVSRSSSDRTDTQYF
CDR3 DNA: TGCAGCGTGAGTCGGTCCTCCTCGGATAGGACAGATACGCAGTATTTT

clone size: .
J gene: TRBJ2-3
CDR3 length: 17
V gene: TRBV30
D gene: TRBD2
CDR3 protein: CAWSGSILAGVPDTQYF
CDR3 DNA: TGTGCCTGGAGTGGCTCTATCCTAGCGGGAGTTCCAGATACGCAGTATTTT

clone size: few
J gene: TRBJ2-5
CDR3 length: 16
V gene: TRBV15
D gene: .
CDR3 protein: CATSRDGGAGQETQYF
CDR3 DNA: TGTGCCACCAGCAGAGATGGAGGGGCCGGTCAAGAGACCCAGTACTTC

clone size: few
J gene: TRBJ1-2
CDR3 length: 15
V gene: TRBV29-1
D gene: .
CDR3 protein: CSVEDPRRLNYGYTF
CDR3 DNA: TGCAGCGTTGAAGATCCGAGGAGACTTAACTATGGCTACACCTTC